This T cell receptor (beta chain) is drawn from a study of T cell responses to AZD1222 COVID-19 vaccine. In its sample, this clone was seen once. Antigen specificity is unknown. Germline lookup yields CDR1 MNHEY and CDR2 SMNVEV (reference sequence). J gave up 2 bases and V 6 bases, and 6 bases lay outside the gene matches. The CDR3 sequence is 14 residues long. Assay: immunoSEQ multiplex PCR; the TCRdb copy retains only in-frame clones and omits some. Among 100,000 or so clones listed, nearly 90% were seen once. Regarding the study as a whole: At baseline, just five to seven AZD1222 recipients tested seropositive.

Sequences were derived from peripheral blood, sampled on day 0 of AZD1222 vaccination. This sequence was found in an adult in good health. This sequence joins TRBV27 and TRBJ1-1, with 7 nucleotides matching TRBD1. This chain's CDR3 is CASRMGQFNTEAFF. CDR3 DNA: TGTGCCAGCAGGATGGGACAGTTTAACACTGAAGCTTTCTTT.